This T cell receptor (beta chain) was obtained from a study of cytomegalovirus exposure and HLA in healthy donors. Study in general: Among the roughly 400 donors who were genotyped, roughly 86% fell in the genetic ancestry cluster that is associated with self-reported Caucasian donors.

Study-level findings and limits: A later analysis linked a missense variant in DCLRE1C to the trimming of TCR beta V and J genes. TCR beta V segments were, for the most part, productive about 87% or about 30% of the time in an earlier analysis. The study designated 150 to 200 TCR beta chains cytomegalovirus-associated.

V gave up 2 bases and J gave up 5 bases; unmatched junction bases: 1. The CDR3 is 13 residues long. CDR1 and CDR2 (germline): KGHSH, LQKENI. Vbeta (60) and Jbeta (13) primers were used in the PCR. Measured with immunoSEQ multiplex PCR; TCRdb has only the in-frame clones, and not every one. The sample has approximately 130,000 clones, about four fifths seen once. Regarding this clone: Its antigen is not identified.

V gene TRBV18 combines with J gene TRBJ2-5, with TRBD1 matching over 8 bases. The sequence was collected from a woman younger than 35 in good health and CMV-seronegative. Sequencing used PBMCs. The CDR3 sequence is CASSPGQGETQYF. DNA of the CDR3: TGTGCCAGCTCACCAGGACAGGGCGAGACCCAGTACTTC.